This TCR beta chain emerged from a study of cytomegalovirus exposure and HLA in healthy donors (dated by TCRdb to about 2017). Looking at the study overall: According to a later analysis, the 110 or so validation repertoires were produced on the same platform as the approximately 620 repertoires of the first cohort. A separate validation cohort of about 110 different subjects was used in addition to the approximately 700-subject first cohort. The study was designed to test whether signatures of past pathogen exposure could be identified by cataloging public T cell receptors. To predict cytomegalovirus infection status, the study combined high-throughput TCR immunosequencing, statistical association of individual TCRs with disease status, and machine learning.

Library preparation was by the immunoSEQ multiplex PCR assay. The study's processing was this. A statistical classification framework was developed to diagnose cytomegalovirus status using the catalog of TCR beta chain sequences. Imported from immuneACCESS, the table was reduced by TCRdb to in-frame sequences with V and J called. These copies leave out some clones; in studies compared against another copy, an unresolved V gene accounts for under half, and the cause of the remainder is not known. The V and J calls and clone size come from that table; D and trimming were worked out from the DNA. In all, the sample holds around 200,000 clones, and more than 65% of those were seen once. The ten top clones hold approximately 2.9% of the sample. What the work shows at the level of the full study, not this receptor alone: Cytomegalovirus status was reported to be diagnosed by the classifier with high specificity and sensitivity in both the original and validation cohorts. It was suggested by the authors that the approach could potentially be generalized to other disease states and immunological phenotypes. A few of the identified cytomegalovirus-associated TCR beta chains were confirmed in vitro to be specific for cytomegalovirus antigens. A total of fewer than 200 TCR beta chains were listed by the study as associated with cytomegalovirus. Across donors, most TCR sequences were observed very rarely, whereas some public TCRs were present in many individuals. Subsequent analysis determined that TCRs grouped into clusters in the first cohort also showed a tendency toward co-occurrence across the approximately 120 validation repertoires, and 94% of cluster scores exceeded 0. A later analysis lacked HLA typing for the validation cohort, so it scored co-occurrence in that cohort across all 120 repertoires.

Separate from the approximately 700-subject first cohort, the validation cohort of 95 to 150 subjects was the group to which the donors belonged. The count of this clone is one. The target of this receptor is not known. Base qualities were left out, and no much larger clone turns up one base away. Counted from cysteine to phenylalanine, this CDR3 has 14 amino acids. The DNA shown is the 42-base CDR3, in frame from base 1. Trimming removed 1 base from V and 2 bases from J, leaving 7 bases between the germline ends. The germline V gene encodes CDR1 LNHDA and CDR2 SQIVND (reference sequence). Sequencing used PBMCs. Here the chain combines TRBV19 and TRBJ2-3; TRBD2 is a possible D gene, resting on 5 matching bases. This sequence was found in a woman between 18 and 30 years old in good health and CMV-seropositive. The nucleotide sequence is given as TGTGCCAGTAGTATAGTAGCGAACACAGATACGCAGTATTTT. Its protein reads: CASSIVANTDTQYF.